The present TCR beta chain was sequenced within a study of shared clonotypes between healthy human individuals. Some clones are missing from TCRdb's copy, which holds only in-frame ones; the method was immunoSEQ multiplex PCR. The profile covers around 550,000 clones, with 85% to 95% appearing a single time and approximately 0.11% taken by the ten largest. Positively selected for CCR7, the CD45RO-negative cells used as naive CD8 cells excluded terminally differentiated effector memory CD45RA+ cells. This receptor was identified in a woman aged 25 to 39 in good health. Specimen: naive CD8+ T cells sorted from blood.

The CDR3 protein is CASSDSWTIPRREKLFF. The CDR3 nucleotides read TGTGCCAGCAGTGACTCATGGACTATCCCGAGGAGGGAAAAACTGTTTTTT. The chain carries TRBV6-4 and TRBJ1-4, with D unclear. The CDR3 has 17 residues. CDR1 and CDR2 (germline): MRHNA, SNTAGT. The ends were cut back, 0 bases at V and 8 bases at J, with 19 bases in the middle.